Below are 15 T cell receptor beta chains sequenced from a single sample in a study of lung T cells in sarcoidosis with Löfgren's syndrome. In TCRdb, the reads were re-called with MiXCR into one record per CDR3 protein. In the table there are about 19,000 distinct CDR3 sequences, about 21% of which are singletons. Material for sequencing was CD4+ T cells from bronchoalveolar lavage. All receptors derive from a human donor with sarcoidosis (Löfgren's syndrome or another form), or a control subject (not recorded which).

In its sample, this clonotype was seen many times. The chain employs TRBV20-1 and TRBJ1-1, with D hard to call. The germline V gene has CDR1 DFQATT and CDR2 SNEGSKA (reference sequence). The ends were cut back, 4 bases at V and 1 base at J, with 10 bases in the middle. This CDR3 comprises 13 residues. The CDR3 DNA reads TGCAGTGCTATCCACTATACGAACACTGAAGCTTTCTTT. It encodes CSAIHYTNTEAFF.

This clonotype was seen ten or more times. J is TRBJ1-4 and V is TRBV3-1; tentative D call: TRBD1 (5 bases). Trimming removed 0 bases at V and 5 bases at J, with 10 bases between. This CDR3 has 15 amino acids. Per the germline V gene, CDR1 is LGHDT and CDR2 is YNNKEL (reference sequence). The CDR3 region has the DNA TGTGCCAGCAGCCAAGATTCAGCAGGGAATGAAAAACTGTTTTTT. It codes for CASSQDSAGNEKLFF.

In its sample, this clonotype was seen many times. The chain employs TRBV5-1 and TRBJ2-1, with D uncertain. This CDR3 is 14 amino acids long. V lost 3 bases to trimming and J lost 0 bases, with 7 bases between them. Germline CDR1 and CDR2: SGHRS and YFSETQ. CDR3 coding DNA: TGCGCCAGCAGCTCAGACCGCTCCTACAATGAGCAGTTCTTC. Amino acids: CASSSDRSYNEQFF.

This clonotype was seen many times. The chain couples TRBV2 to TRBJ1-2, with D unclear. The CDR3 consists of 12 residues. V was trimmed by 5 bases and J by 5 bases, leaving 9 bases between them. Germline V CDR1 and CDR2: SNHLY, FYNNEI. The CDR3 sequence is CASSPKSYGYTF. DNA for the CDR3: TGTGCCAGCAGTCCGAAGTCGTATGGCTACACCTTC.

As concerns this clonotype: Since no conserved phenylalanine or tryptophan closes the CDR3, a read error is the likely cause. The chain links TRBV7-2 to TRBJ1-3, with D hard to call. The germline V gene has CDR1 SGHTA and CDR2 FQGNSA. Trimming cost V 0 bases and J 4 bases, with 7 bases left between them. This CDR3 has 14 residues. The CDR3 DNA reads TGTGCCAGCAGCTTAGCCGGGTCCGGAAACACCATATATTCT. It codes for CASSLAGSGNTIYS.

Remarks on this clonotype: A much larger clonotype is one base distant, so this may be a read error. The chain has TRBV24-1 and TRBJ2-2; tentatively, D is TRBD1 or TRBD2 (6 bases each). From germline, CDR1 is KGHDR and CDR2 SFDVKD. This CDR3 region has 19 residues. Trimming pared 7 bases from V and 1 base from J, leaving 24 bases between. The CDR3 loop reads CATSLPGVSGVVNTGELFF. In DNA form, the CDR3 reads TGTGCCACCAGCCTCCCAGGGGTATCGGGGGTTGTGAACACCGGGGAGCTGTTTTTT.

On this clonotype itself: A much more abundant neighbour one base away suggests this may be a read error. The rearrangement links TRBV20-1 to TRBJ2-3; unclear D gene. The CDR3 runs to 12 residues. Looked up from germline, CDR1 is DFQATT and CDR2 is SNEGSKA (reference sequence). Here the CDR3 reads CSASKGTDTQCF. The CDR3 nucleotides read TGCAGTGCTAGTAAGGGTACAGATACGCAGTGTTTT.

The chain joins TRBV14 to TRBJ2-1; TRBD2 matches at 10 bases. This CDR3 is built from 14 residues. Trimming removed 4 bases from V and 4 bases from J; junction bases left unmatched: 1. CDR1 and CDR2 from the germline V gene are SGHDN and FVKESK. CDR3 sequence reads: CASSRSGRYNEQFF. CDR3 in DNA: TGTGCCAGCAGCCGTAGCGGGAGGTACAATGAGCAGTTCTTC.

This clonotype was seen at least ten times. V usage is TRBV4-1 and J usage is TRBJ1-5, with 7 bases fitting TRBD1. This CDR3 contains 14 residues. Germline CDR1 and CDR2: MGHRA and YSYEKL. Trimming cost V 1 base and J 4 bases; bases outside gene matches: 1. This chain's CDR3 is CASSQARGNQPQHF. DNA of the CDR3: TGCGCCAGCAGCCAAGCCAGGGGGAATCAGCCCCAGCATTTT.

This clonotype was seen only a few times. This sequence may be a read error, since a much larger clone differs from it by one base. The chain links TRBV25-1 to TRBJ1-1; 10 nucleotides line up with TRBD1. The CDR3 sequence is 15 residues long. V lost 7 bases to trimming and J lost 4 bases; unmatched junction nucleotides: 9. Looked up from germline, CDR1 is MGHDK and CDR2 is SYGVNS. The CDR3 DNA reads as TGTGCCAGCACCGAAGGGACAGGGGTGATCACTGAAGCTTTCTTT. It specifies CASTEGTGVITEAFF.

The rearrangement joins TRBV18 to TRBJ2-2; unclear D gene. V was clipped by 4 bases and J by 0 bases, with 9 bases between them. The CDR3 runs 15 residues. Per germline, CDR1 KGHSH and CDR2 LQKENI. In DNA, the CDR3 is TGTGCCAGCTCACGTGCGACCGCGAACACCGGGGAGCTGTTTTTT. It specifies CASSRATANTGELFF.

This chain's CDR3 is CASRSPGGGKYEQYF. The CDR3 DNA sequence: TGTGCCAGCAGATCCCCCGGGGGGGGGAAGTACGAGCAGTACTTC. The chain combines TRBV27 with TRBJ2-7, with 8 bases identical to TRBD2. The V and J ends lost 6 bases and 4 bases, in that order; junction bases with no gene match: 11. The CDR3 runs to 15 residues. CDR1 and CDR2 from the germline V gene are MNHEY and SMNVEV (reference sequence).

This clonotype was counted at least ten times. The chain combines TRBV2 with TRBJ2-6, with D maybe TRBD1 (6 bases). CDR3 length: 15 amino acids. The V end lost 4 bases, the J end lost 1 base, and 8 bases lay between the germline ends. Germline CDR1 SNHLY, CDR2 FYNNEI. CDR3 in amino acids: CASSGRGSGANVLTF. The CDR3 DNA sequence: TGTGCCAGCAGTGGCAGGGGATCTGGGGCCAACGTCCTGACTTTC.

With regard to this clonotype: A much larger clone differs from this one at a single base, so this may be a read error. This chain uses TRBV20-1 with TRBJ1-5; 7 nucleotides align to TRBD1. V dropped 0 bases and J dropped 7; count of bases not matched to a gene: 9. The CDR3 has 15 residues. Germline CDR1 and CDR2: DFQATT and SNEGSKA (reference sequence). CDR3 protein: CSARDAQGVGQPQHF. In DNA, the CDR3 is TGCAGTGCTAGAGACGCCCAGGGGGTGGGGCAGCCCCAGCATTTT.

Comments on this clonotype: This may stem from a read error, because a much larger clone lies one nucleotide away. The CDR3 nucleotides read TGTGCCAGCAGTGGGGCGGGAGATGGGTACAATGAGCAGTTCTTC. It specifies CASSGAGDGYNEQFF. The genes are TRBV28 and TRBJ2-1, with 7 bases aligning to TRBD2. J lost 4 bases, V lost 5 bases, and 8 bases had no gene match. CDR1 is MDHEN and CDR2 is SYDVKM in the germline V gene. The CDR3 has 15 amino acids.